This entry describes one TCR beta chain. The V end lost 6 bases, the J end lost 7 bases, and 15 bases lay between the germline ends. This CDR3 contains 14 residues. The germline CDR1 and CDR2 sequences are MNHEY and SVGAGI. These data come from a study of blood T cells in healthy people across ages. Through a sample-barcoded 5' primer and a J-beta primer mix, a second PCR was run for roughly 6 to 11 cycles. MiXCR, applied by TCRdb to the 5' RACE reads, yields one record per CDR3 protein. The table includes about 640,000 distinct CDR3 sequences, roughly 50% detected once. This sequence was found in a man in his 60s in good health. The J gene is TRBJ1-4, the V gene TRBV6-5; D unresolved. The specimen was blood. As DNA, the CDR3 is TGTGCCAGCAGCGACACAGCCGGTGGTGAAAAACTGTTTTTT. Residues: CASSDTAGGEKLFF.